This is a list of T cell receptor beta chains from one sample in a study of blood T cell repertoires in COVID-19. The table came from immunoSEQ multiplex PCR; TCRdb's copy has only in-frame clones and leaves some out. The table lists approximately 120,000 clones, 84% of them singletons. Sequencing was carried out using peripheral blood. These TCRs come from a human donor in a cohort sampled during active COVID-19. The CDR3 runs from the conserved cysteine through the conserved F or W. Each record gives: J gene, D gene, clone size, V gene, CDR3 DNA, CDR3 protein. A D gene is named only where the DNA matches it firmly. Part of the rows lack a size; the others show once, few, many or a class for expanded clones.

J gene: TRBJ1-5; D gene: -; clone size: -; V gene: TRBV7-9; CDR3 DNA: TGTGCCAGCAGCCCCGGACAGAATCTTCGCAATCAGCCCCAGCATTTT; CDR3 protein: CASSPGQNLRNQPQHF
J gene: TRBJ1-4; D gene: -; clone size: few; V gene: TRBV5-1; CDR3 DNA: TGCGCCAGCAGAGGGAGCTTTAATGAAAAACTGTTTTTT; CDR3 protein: CASRGSFNEKLFF
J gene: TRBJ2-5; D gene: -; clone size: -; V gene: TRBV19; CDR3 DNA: TGTGCCAGTAGTTTTCAGACAGGCTATTCGGAGACCCAGTACTTC; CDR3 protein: CASSFQTGYSETQYF
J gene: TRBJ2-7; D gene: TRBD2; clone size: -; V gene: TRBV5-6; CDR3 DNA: TGTGCCAGCAGCTTTCCACCTCAGGGCGGGAGATCCTTC; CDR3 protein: CASSFPPQGGRSF
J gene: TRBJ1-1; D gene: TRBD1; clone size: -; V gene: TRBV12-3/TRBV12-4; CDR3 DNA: TGTGCCAGCAGCCCGACAGGGGTCACTGAAGCTTTCTTT; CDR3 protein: CASSPTGVTEAFF
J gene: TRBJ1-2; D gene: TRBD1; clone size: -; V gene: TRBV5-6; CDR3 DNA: TGTGCCAGCAGCTTGGTTGGACAGGTGGGCTACACCTTC; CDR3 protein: CASSLVGQVGYTF
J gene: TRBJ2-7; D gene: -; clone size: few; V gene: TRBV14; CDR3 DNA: TGTGCCAGCAGCCAAACCCTTTTCACGAGGGACGAGCAGTACTTC; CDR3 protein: CASSQTLFTRDEQYF
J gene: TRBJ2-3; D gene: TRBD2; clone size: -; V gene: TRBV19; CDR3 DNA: TGTGCCAGTAGTCCGACTAGCGGGGGGGTTTCAGATACGCAGTATTTT; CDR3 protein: CASSPTSGGVSDTQYF
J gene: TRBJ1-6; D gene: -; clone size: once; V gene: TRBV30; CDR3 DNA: TGTGCCTGGAGGGGGGAGGGTGCTCCGGGTTCACCCCTCCACTTT; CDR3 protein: CAWRGEGAPGSPLHF
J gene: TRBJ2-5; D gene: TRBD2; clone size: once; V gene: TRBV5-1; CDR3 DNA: TGCGCCAGCAGCTTGGCAGTCGGGGGGTATACACGGGAGACCCAGTACTTC; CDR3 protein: CASSLAVGGYTRETQYF
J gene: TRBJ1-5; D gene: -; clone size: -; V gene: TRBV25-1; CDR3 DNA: TGTGCCAGCAGTGAATCAGGGTACAATCAGCCCCAGCATTTT; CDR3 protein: CASSESGYNQPQHF
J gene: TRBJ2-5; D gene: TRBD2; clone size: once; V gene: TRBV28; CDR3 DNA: TGTGCCAGCAGCCAGCTAGCGGGGGGGCAGTACCAAGAGACCCAGTACTTC; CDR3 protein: CASSQLAGGQYQETQYF
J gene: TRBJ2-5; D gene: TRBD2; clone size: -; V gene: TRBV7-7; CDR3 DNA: TGTGCTAGCAGCACGGGACTAGCGGGACAATTCGGTGAGACCCAGTACTTC; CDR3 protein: CASSTGLAGQFGETQYF
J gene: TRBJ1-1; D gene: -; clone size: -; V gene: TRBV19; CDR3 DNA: TGTGCCAGTAGTATAGCCGGGGGGACCACTGAAGCTTTCTTT; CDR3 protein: CASSIAGGTTEAFF
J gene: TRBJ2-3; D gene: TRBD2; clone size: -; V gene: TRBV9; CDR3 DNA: TGTGCCAGCAGCGTAGCTTCAGCTAGCGGGGGGTTCCCAGATACGCAGTATTTT; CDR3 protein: CASSVASASGGFPDTQYF
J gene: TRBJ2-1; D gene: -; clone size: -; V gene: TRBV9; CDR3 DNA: TGTGCCAGCAGCTCATGGGGGGGGCTCGGCAATGAGCAGTTCTTC; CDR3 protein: CASSSWGGLGNEQFF
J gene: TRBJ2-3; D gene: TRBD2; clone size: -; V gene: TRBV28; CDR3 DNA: TGTGCCAGCAGTAGTACGGGGGGGCGTAGCACAGATACGCAGTATTTT; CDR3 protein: CASSSTGGRSTDTQYF
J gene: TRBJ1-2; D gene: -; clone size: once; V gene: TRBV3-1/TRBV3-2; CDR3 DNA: TGTGCCAGCAGCCAAGATAACTCCGGCTACACCTTC; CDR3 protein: CASSQDNSGYTF
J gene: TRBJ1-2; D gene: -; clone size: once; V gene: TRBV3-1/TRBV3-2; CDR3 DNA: TGTGCCAGCAGCCAAGGAGGTGGACTCAGGGAGGGGTATGGCTACACCTTC; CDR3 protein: CASSQGGGLREGYGYTF
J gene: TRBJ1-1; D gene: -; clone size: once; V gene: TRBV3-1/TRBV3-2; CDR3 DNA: TGTGCCAGCAGCCAGATGGTGGAAGCGGGCACTGAAGCTTTCTTT; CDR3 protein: CASSQMVEAGTEAFF
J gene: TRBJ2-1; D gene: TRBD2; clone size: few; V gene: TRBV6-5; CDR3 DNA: TGTGCCAGCAGTTACGAAGTCCACTCGGGGGGGGCGGTCTTC; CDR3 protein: CASSYEVHSGGAVF
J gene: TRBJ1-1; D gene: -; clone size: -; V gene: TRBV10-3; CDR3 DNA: TGTGCCATCGGGGTGGGGGACAAGAACACTGAAGCTTTCTTT; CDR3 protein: CAIGVGDKNTEAFF
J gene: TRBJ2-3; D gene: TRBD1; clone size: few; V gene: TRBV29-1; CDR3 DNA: TGCAGCCTCGGGGACAGGTTCACAGATACGCAGTATTTT; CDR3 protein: CSLGDRFTDTQYF
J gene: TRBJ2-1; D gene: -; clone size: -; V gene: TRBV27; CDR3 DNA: TGTGCCAGCAGTTTGTTTCCCAGTGATGAGCAGTTCTTC; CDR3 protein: CASSLFPSDEQFF
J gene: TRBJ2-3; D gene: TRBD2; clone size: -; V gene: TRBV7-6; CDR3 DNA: TGTGCCAGCAGCTTAGCCGGGGCACCTAGCGGGGGGGCTAATACGCAGTATTTT; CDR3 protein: CASSLAGAPSGGANTQYF
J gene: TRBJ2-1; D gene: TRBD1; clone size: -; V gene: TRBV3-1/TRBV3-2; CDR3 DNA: TGTGCCAGCAGCCGGCTATTGGGACAGAACAATGAGCAGTTCTTC; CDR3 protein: CASSRLLGQNNEQFF
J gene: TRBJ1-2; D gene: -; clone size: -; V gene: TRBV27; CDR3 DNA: TGTGCCAGCAGTTTGTCCCCCGACTATGGCTACACCTTC; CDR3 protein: CASSLSPDYGYTF
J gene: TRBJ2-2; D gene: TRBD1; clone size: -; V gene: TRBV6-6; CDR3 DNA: TGTGCCAGCAGTTACTACAGGGGGCACACCGGGGAGCTGTTTTTT; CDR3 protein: CASSYYRGHTGELFF
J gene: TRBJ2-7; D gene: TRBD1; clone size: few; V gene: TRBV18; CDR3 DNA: TGTGCCAGCTCACCGGGACAGGGAACGGTGTACGAGCAGTACTTC; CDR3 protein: CASSPGQGTVYEQYF
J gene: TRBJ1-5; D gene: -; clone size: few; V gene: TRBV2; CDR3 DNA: TGTGCCAGCAGTACCGAGGGAATGAGCAATCAGCCCCAGCATTTT; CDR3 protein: CASSTEGMSNQPQHF
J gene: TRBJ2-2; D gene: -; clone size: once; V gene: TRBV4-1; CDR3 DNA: TGCGCCAGCACTAGGGGAACGGCCAACACCGGGGAGCTGTTTTTT; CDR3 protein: CASTRGTANTGELFF
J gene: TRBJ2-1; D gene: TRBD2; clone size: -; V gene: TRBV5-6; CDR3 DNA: TGTGCCAGCAGCTTGGAGGCGGGGGAATACAATGAGCAGTTCTTC; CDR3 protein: CASSLEAGEYNEQFF
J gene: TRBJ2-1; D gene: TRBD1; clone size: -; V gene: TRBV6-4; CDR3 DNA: TGTGCCAGCAGTCCGGGACAGGGCTCCTACAATGAGCAGTTCTTC; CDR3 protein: CASSPGQGSYNEQFF
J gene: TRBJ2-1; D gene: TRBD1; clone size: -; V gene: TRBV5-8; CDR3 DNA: TGTGCCAGCACCGTACTACAGGGGGACAATGAGCAGTTCTTC; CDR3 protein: CASTVLQGDNEQFF
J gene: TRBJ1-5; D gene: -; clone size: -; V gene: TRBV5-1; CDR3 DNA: TGCGCCAGCAGCACGGACATTAATCAGCCCCAGCATTTT; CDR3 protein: CASSTDINQPQHF